This T cell receptor (beta chain) was recorded in a study of T cell responses to AZD1222 COVID-19 vaccine. Study-wide results and limits: Increased Spike-specific TCR breadth and depth were observed after two AZD1222 doses. Variant regions that are unmutated are reportedly the target of nearly half of spike-specific TCRs. Clonal diversity was possibly underestimated, and white British individuals and females predominated among donors.

TCRdb keeps only in-frame clones here, not all; method: immunoSEQ multiplex PCR. This table holds about 120,000 clones, 85% to 95% found once. On this clone: What it binds is unknown.

The study pooled second doses at about 4 or about 12 weeks. Trimming cost V 2 bases and J 5 bases, with 4 bases left between them. Germline lookup yields CDR1 MNHEY and CDR2 SVGEGT. This CDR3 is built from 11 residues. The TCR comes from an adult who received the AZD1222 COVID-19 vaccine. This specimen consisted of peripheral blood, obtained 28 days after the second AZD1222 dose. This chain links TRBV6-2 or TRBV6-3 with TRBJ2-7; the D is unclear. The CDR3 sequence: CASSYLNEQYF. The DNA for the CDR3 is TGTGCCAGCAGTTACCTGAACGAGCAGTACTTC.